The 2 T cell receptor beta chains below all came from one sample that was sequenced in a study of blood T cells in healthy people across ages (dated by TCRdb to 2014 to 2015). The method was 5' RACE. The instrument given in TCRdb is Illumina HiSeq 2500. A second PCR of roughly 7 to 11 cycles was performed with a sample-barcoded 5' primer and a J-beta primer mix. TCRdb reran the public reads through fastp at Q25 and MiXCR, keeping productive beta chains. Identical CDR3 proteins give one entry, which carries the most common genes and DNA. A total of almost 1 million distinct CDR3 sequences appear in this sample, roughly 51% of them only once. 20% to 25% of the sample goes to the ten largest clones. The sample was blood. These receptors were collected from an older woman in good health.

The chain uses TRBV6-6 and TRBJ2-1; D is ambiguous. The CDR3 covers 14 residues. Germline V gene lookup returns CDR1 MNHNY and CDR2 SVGAGI (reference sequence). V gave up 0 bases and J gave up 6 bases, with 9 bases separating them. The CDR3 DNA reads as TGTGCCAGCAGTTACTCGGGCGAAGCCAATGAGCAGTTCTTC. It encodes CASSYSGEANEQFF.

This clonotype was observed a single time. The V gene is TRBV7-2, the J gene TRBJ2-7; the D is unclear. The germline gives CDR1 SGHTA, CDR2 FQGNSA. There are 13 residues in the CDR3. V was trimmed by 0 bases and J by 6 bases, leaving 9 bases between them. This CDR3 is CASSLAVPSEQYF. DNA for the CDR3: TGTGCCAGCAGCTTAGCGGTGCCAAGCGAGCAGTACTTC.